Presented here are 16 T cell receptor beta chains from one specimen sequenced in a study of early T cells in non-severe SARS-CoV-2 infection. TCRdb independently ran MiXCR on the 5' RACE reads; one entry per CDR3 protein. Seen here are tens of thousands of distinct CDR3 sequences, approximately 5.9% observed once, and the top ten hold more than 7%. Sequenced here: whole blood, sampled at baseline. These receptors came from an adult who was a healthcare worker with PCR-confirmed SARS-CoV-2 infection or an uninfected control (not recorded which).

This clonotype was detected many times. CDR3 nucleotide sequence: TGTGCCAGCAGCTTGGTTGGGACATACTACACAGATACGCAGTATTTT. It is translated as CASSLVGTYYTDTQYF. The chain has TRBV5-5 and TRBJ2-3; tentatively, D is TRBD1 (6 bases). Per germline, CDR1 SGHKS and CDR2 YYEKEE (reference sequence). The V end lost 0 bases, the J end lost 2 bases, and 13 bases lay between the germline ends. The CDR3 totals 16 residues.

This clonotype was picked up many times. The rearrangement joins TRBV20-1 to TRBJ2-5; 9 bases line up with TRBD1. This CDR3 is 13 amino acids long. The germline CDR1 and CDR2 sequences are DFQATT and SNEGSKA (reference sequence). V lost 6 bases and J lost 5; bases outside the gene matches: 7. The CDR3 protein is CSAKQGAQETQYF. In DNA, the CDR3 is TGCAGTGCAAAACAGGGGGCGCAGGAGACCCAGTACTTC.

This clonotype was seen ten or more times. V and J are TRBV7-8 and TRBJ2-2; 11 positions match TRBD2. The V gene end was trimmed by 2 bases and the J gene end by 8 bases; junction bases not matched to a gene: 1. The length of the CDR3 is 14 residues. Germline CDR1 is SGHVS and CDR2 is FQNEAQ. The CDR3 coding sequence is TGTGCCAGCAGCTTAACTAGCGGGGGTGGGGAGCTGTTTTTT. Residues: CASSLTSGGGELFF.

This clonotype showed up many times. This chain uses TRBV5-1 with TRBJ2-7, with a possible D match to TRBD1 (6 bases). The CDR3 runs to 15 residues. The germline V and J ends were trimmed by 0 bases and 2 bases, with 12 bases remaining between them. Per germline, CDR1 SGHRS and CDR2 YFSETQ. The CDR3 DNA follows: TGCGCCAGCAGCTTGGGAGGCAGGGGCACCTACGAGCAGTACTTC. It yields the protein CASSLGGRGTYEQYF. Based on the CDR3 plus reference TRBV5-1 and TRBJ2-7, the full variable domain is KAGVTQTPRYLIKTRGQQVTLSCSPISGHRSVSWYQQTPGQGLQFLFEYFSETQRNKGNFPGRFSGRQFSNSRSEMNVSTLELGDSALYLCASSLGGRGTYEQYFGPGTRLTVT.

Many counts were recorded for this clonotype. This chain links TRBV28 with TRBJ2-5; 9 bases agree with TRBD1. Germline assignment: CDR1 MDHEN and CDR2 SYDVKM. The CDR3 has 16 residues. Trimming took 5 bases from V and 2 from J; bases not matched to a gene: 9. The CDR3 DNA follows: TGTGCCAGCAGTACGAGGGACAGGGCTTGGCAAGAGACCCAGTACTTC. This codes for CASSTRDRAWQETQYF. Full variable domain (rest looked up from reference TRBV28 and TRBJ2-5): DVKVTQSSRYLVKRTGEKVFLECVQDMDHENMFWYRQDPGLGLRLIYFSYDVKMKEKGDIPEGYSVSREKKERFSLILESASTNQTSMYLCASSTRDRAWQETQYFGPGTRLLVL.

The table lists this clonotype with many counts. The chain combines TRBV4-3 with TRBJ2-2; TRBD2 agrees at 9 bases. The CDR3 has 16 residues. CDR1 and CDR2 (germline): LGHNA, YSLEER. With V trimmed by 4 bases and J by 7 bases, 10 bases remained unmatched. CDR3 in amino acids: CASSPGTSLIGGELFF. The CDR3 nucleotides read TGCGCCAGCAGCCCAGGGACTAGCTTGATCGGCGGGGAGCTGTTTTTT.

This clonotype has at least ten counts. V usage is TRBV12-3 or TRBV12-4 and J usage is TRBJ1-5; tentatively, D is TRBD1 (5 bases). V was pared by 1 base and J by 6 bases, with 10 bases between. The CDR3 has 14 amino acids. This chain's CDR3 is CASSLGRVFQPQHF. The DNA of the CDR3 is TGTGCCAGCAGTTTAGGCAGGGTTTTTCAGCCCCAGCATTTT.

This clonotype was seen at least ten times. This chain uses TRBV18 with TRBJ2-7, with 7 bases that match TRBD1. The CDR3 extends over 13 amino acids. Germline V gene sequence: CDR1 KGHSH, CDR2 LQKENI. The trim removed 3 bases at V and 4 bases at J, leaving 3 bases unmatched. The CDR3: CASSPGDSYEQYF. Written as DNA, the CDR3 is TGTGCCAGCTCACCGGGGGACAGTTACGAGCAGTACTTC.

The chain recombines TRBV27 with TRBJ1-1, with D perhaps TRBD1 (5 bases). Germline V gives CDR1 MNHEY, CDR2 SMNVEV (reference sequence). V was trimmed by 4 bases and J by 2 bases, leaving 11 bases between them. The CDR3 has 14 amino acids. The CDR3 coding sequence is TGTGCCAGCAGTTCTCGAGGGGCAAACACTGAAGCTTTCTTT. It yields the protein CASSSRGANTEAFF.

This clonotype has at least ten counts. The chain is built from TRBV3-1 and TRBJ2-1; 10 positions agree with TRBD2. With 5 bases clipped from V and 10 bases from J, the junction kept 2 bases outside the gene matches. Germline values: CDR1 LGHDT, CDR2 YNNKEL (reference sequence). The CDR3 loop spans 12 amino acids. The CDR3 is CASSVAGGEQFF. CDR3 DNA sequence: TGTGCCAGCAGCGTAGCGGGGGGCGAGCAGTTCTTC.

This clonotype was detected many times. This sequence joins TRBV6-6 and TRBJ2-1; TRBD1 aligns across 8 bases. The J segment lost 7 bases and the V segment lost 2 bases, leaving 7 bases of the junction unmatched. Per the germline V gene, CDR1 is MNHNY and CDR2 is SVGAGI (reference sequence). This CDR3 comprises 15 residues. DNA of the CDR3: TGTGCCAGCAGTTACCTCGGACAGGGAGCAAATGAGCAGTTCTTC. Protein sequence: CASSYLGQGANEQFF.

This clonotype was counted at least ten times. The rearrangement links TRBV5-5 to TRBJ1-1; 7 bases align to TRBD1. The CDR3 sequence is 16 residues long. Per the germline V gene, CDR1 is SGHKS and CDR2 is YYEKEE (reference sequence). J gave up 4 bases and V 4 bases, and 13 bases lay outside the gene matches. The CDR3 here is CASSPVSHRGSTEAFF. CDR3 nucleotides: TGTGCCAGCAGCCCCGTATCGCACAGGGGATCCACTGAAGCTTTCTTT.

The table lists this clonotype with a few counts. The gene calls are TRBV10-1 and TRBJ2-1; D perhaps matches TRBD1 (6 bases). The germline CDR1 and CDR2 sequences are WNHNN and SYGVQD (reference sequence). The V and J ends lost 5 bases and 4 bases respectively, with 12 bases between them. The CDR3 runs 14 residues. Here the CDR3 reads CASSKAGDYNEQFF. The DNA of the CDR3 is TGCGCCAGCAGTAAGGCAGGGGATTACAATGAGCAGTTCTTC.

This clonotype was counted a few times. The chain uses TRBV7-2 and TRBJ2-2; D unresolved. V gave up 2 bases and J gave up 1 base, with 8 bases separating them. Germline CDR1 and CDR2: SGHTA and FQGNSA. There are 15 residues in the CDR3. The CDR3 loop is CASSLQAVNTGELFF. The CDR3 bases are TGTGCCAGCAGCTTACAGGCAGTGAACACCGGGGAGCTGTTTTTT.

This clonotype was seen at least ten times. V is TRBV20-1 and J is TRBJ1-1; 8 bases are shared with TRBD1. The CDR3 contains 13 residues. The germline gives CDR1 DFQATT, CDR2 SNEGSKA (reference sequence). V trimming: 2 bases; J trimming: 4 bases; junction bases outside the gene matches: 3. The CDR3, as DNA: TGCAGTGCTAGAAGACAGGGGCTCACTGAAGCTTTCTTT. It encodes CSARRQGLTEAFF.

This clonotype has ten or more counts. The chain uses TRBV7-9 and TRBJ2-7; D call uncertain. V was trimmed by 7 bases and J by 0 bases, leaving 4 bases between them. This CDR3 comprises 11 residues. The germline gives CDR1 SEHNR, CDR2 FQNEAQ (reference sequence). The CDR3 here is CASTSSYEQYF. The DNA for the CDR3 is TGTGCCAGCACCAGCTCCTACGAGCAGTACTTC.